The clone carrying this TCR beta chain was observed once. Antigen unknown. CDR3 length: 15 residues. J gave up 2 bases and V 5 bases, and 5 bases lay outside the gene matches. The V gene's germline CDR1 is SGHTA and CDR2 FQGTGA. These data are taken from a study of lymphopenia after photon versus proton radiotherapy. General observations from the study: Survival link was tested only in deceased patients; proton benefit remains a possibility. After lymphocyte nadir, photon-treated repertoires showed oligoclonal expansion, especially CD8+ Temra. Post-nadir TCR diversity decline inversely tracked overall survival among those who died. Relative stability marked proton patients; photon patients lost diversity and naive cells.

TCRdb's table, derived via immunoSEQ multiplex PCR, lists solely in-frame clones and lacks some. The sample lists about 24,000 clones, 65% to 85% seen once, with around 20% in the top ten. This rearrangement joins TRBV7-3 to TRBJ2-7; 11 bases match TRBD2. This clonotype originated in a woman in her seventies with pancreatic cancer. The sample consisted of peripheral blood, taken from a patient treated with proton-based radiotherapy. CDR3 coding DNA: TGTGCCAGCAGCATCACTAGCGGGAGCGCCTACGAGCAGTACTTC. Protein sequence: CASSITSGSAYEQYF.